This T cell receptor beta chain comes out of a study of OX40 agonist ivuxolimab in advanced cancers. The CDR3 length is 16 residues. Deletions cut 2 bases from V and 0 bases from J, with 14 bases between. Produced via immunoSEQ multiplex PCR; TCRdb's table is partial and in-frame only. The repertoire has around 84,000 clones, 70% to 85% of them found once; the top ten carry around 0.5%. The source is an adult with an advanced solid tumor such as melanoma, head and neck, liver or kidney cancer. The sequencing used CD4+ or CD8+ T cells sorted from blood, collected in a trial of the OX40 agonist ivuxolimab. The chain joins TRBV5-7 to TRBJ1-1, with D possibly matching TRBD1 (5 bases). TRBV5-7 is designated an ORF whose function remains uncertain. This chain's CDR3 is CASSFPPDRLNTEAFF. The CDR3 DNA sequence: TGTGCCAGCAGCTTCCCACCCGACAGATTGAACACTGAAGCTTTCTTT.